This T cell receptor beta chain was observed in a study of a mutant IDH1 vaccine in newly diagnosed glioma. Study in general: Earlier care involved radiotherapy, temozolomide, or both, and the majority received both.

Regarding this clone: Its antigen is undetermined.

Whole-study findings and limits: It was 80% to 95% of patients that developed vaccine-induced immune responses.

Method: immunoSEQ multiplex PCR; TCRdb's copy keeps in-frame clones and lacks some. The sample holds fewer than 55,000 clones, less than 75% seen once. The junction had 10 bases not matched to a gene; V was cut back by 5 bases and J by 7 bases. The CDR3 is 15 residues long. CDR1 and CDR2 (germline): SEHNR, FQNEAQ (reference sequence). The time point is: week 47, end of study. Doses comprised 300 ug of mutant IDH1 20-mer peptide each, plus topical imiquimod. Newly diagnosed WHO grade 3 or 4 IDH1-mutant, ATRX-lost astrocytomas were identified in the donors. The genes are TRBV7-9 and TRBJ1-5; TRBD1 matches 8 bases. This sequence was found in a man in his forties or fifties with glioma. Some clones in this sample may be carry-over from other donors' samples. The source material was peripheral blood mononuclear cells (PBMCs), sampled from a glioma patient whose treatment included an IDH1 peptide vaccine. The CDR3 protein is CASSLGTGSLQPQHF. The CDR3 nucleotides are TGTGCCAGCAGCCTAGGGACAGGTAGTTTGCAGCCCCAGCATTTT.